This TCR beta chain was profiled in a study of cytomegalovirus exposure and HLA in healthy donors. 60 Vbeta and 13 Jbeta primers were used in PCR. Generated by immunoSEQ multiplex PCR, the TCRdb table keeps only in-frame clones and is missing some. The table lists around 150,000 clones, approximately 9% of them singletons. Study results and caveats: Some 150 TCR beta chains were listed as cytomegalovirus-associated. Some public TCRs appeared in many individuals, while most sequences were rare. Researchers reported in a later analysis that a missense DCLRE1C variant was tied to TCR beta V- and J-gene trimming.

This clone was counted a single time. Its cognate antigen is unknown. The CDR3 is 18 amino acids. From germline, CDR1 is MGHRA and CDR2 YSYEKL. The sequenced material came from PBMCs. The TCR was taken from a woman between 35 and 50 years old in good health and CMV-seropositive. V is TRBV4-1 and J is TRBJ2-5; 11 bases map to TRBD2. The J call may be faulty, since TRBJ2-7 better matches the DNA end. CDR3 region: CASSQALGTSGFSYEQYF. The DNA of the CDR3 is TGCGCCAGCAGCCAAGCCCTCGGGACTAGCGGTTTCTCCTACGAGCAGTACTTC.